This T cell receptor (beta chain) was documented in a study of blood T cell repertoires in COVID-19. Study information: Sites across the United States, Italy and Spain contributed samples from acute and convalescent COVID-19. T cells, B-cell-depleted T cells, or PBMCs provided the cDNA or gDNA that served as material.

In the authors' workflow: Estimation of nucleated cell counts was performed using reference gene primer amplification. Profiling relied on immunoSEQ multiplex PCR, and the TCRdb table lists in-frame clones only, not all of them. The V and J calls and clone size were taken over from that table, and D and trimming were inferred from the DNA. This sample carries 130,000 to 150,000 clones, 85% to 90% of them seen once, and the ten largest clones take more than 1%. Cohorts were determined from participant-reported clinical history. Trimming took 0 bases from V and 4 from J, leaving 13 bases between them. CDR1 is GTSNPN and CDR2 is SVGIG in the germline V gene (reference sequence). The CDR3 contains 15 residues.

V usage is TRBV30 and J usage is TRBJ1-5, with D tentatively TRBD1 (6 bases). The receptor was isolated from a woman aged 25 to 45 with acute COVID-19. The sample consisted of PBMCs or T cells enriched from blood (not recorded which). CDR3 residues: CAWSVFGTSNQPQHF. CDR3 coding DNA: TGTGCCTGGAGTGTATTCGGGACATCGAATCAGCCCCAGCATTTT.